The 30 T cell receptor beta chains below all came from one sample that was sequenced in a study of blood T cell repertoires in COVID-19. Data came from immunoSEQ multiplex PCR; TCRdb stores just in-frame clones and leaves some out. Among roughly 200,000 clones listed, roughly 84% were seen once. The sequenced material came from peripheral blood. These receptors came from a person in their 70s with COVID-19, enrolled during active disease.

The chain uses TRBV7-3 and TRBJ2-1; D is unclear. This CDR3 comprises 14 residues. The germline gives CDR1 SGHTA, CDR2 FQGTGA. The V end lost 0 bases, the J end lost 4 bases, and 7 bases lay between the germline ends. This CDR3 is CASSLTGAYNEQFF. For the CDR3, the DNA is TGTGCCAGCAGCTTAACCGGAGCGTACAATGAGCAGTTCTTC.

This chain joins TRBV2 and TRBJ2-7, with 8 bases identical to TRBD2. CDR3 size: 14 residues. With 8 bases clipped from V and 0 bases from J, the junction kept 6 bases outside the gene matches. Per the germline V gene, CDR1 is SNHLY and CDR2 is FYNNEI. The CDR3 protein is CASSGGRLSYEQYF. DNA of the CDR3: TGTGCCAGCTCGGGCGGGAGGCTCTCCTACGAGCAGTACTTC.

The J gene is TRBJ1-5, the V gene TRBV19, with no clear D. Germline CDR1 and CDR2: LNHDA and SQIVND (reference sequence). The CDR3 is 16 amino acids. V lost 5 bases and J lost 0, with 14 bases in between. The CDR3 region has the DNA TGTGCCAGTAGTCGTGAAGGCGACTATAGCAATCAGCCCCAGCATTTT. This sequence encodes CASSREGDYSNQPQHF.

Ten or more counts support this clone. The genes are TRBV5-1 and TRBJ1-1, with a possible D match to TRBD1 (5 bases). CDR3 length: 14 amino acids. V lost 4 bases and J lost 0, with 10 bases in between. Germline CDR1 SGHRS, CDR2 YFSETQ. The CDR3 bases are TGCGCCAGCAGCCCGGACACATTGAACACTGAAGCTTTCTTT. Encoded protein: CASSPDTLNTEAFF.

This chain uses TRBV7-8 with TRBJ1-6; 10 bases agree with TRBD1. Per germline, CDR1 SGHVS and CDR2 FQNEAQ. Losses at the gene ends were 1 base for V and 5 bases for J; bases not matched to a gene: 2. This CDR3 has 16 amino acids. CDR3 region: CASSLVGTGDNSPLHF. In DNA form, the CDR3 reads TGTGCCAGCAGCTTAGTCGGGACAGGGGATAATTCACCCCTCCACTTT.

This clone was counted a few times. The CDR3 bases are TGTGCCAGCAGCGAAGACGGACAGGGTATCGAAAAACTGTTTTTT. Translation gives CASSEDGQGIEKLFF. The chain combines TRBV9 with TRBJ1-4; 8 bases map to TRBD1. The trim removed 3 bases at V and 8 bases at J, leaving 9 bases unmatched. CDR1 and CDR2 (germline): SGDLS, YYNGEE. The CDR3 sequence is 15 residues long.

The V call is TRBV6-1, the J call TRBJ1-6, with D unclear. The CDR3 sequence is 15 residues long. The V end lost 2 bases, the J end lost 7 bases, and 12 bases lay between the germline ends. The germline V gene has CDR1 MNHNS and CDR2 SASEGT. For the CDR3, the DNA is TGTGCCAGCAGTGAAAATTGGCGGCAGAATTCACCCCTCCACTTT. It translates to CASSENWRQNSPLHF.

V is TRBV15 and J is TRBJ1-4, with a tentative D call TRBD1 (5 bases). Between the trimmed V and J ends, which lost 4 bases and 8 bases, there was a span of 17 bases. From germline, CDR1 is LNHNV and CDR2 YYDKDF (reference sequence). The CDR3 contains 15 residues. CDR3 bases: TGTGCCACCAGCACTGACAATAGGGGATGGGAAAAACTGTTTTTT. Protein: CATSTDNRGWEKLFF.

A note on this clone: This CDR3 is also generated by other DNA sequences in the sample. The CDR3, as DNA: TGTGCCAGTAGTTTAACAGGGGGGAACGGGGAGCTGTTTTTT. Translating it yields CASSLTGGNGELFF. This chain uses TRBV2 with TRBJ2-2; TRBD1 agrees at 8 bases. Germline loops: CDR1 SNHLY, CDR2 FYNNEI. CDR3 length: 14 residues. The junction had 10 bases not matched to a gene; V was cut back by 9 bases and J by 7 bases.

CDR3 coding DNA: TGTGCCGCAAATACAGGGGGCGGTGCGTTGAGCAATCAGCCCCAGCATTTT. Residues: CAANTGGGALSNQPQHF. V and J are TRBV19 and TRBJ1-5; TRBD1 matches at 9 bases. Germline CDR1 and CDR2: LNHDA and SQIVND (reference sequence). Germline trimming cut 11 bases from V and 1 base from J; bases unmatched to any gene: 15. The CDR3 covers 17 residues.

This clone was seen a few times. The gene calls are TRBV7-9 and TRBJ1-2; D not resolved. The germline V and J ends were trimmed by 1 base and 3 bases, with 15 bases remaining between them. The CDR3 is 16 amino acids. Per germline, CDR1 SEHNR and CDR2 FQNEAQ (reference sequence). The CDR3 loop reads CASSLVRRESHYGYTF. The CDR3 region has the DNA TGTGCCAGCAGCTTAGTGAGGCGGGAATCCCACTATGGCTACACCTTC.

This rearrangement joins TRBV6-5 to TRBJ2-1; TRBD1 agrees at 12 bases. The V segment lost 7 bases and the J segment 10 bases; nucleotides outside the gene matches: 11. Germline-derived CDR1 and CDR2 are MNHEY and SVGAGI. The CDR3 runs 15 residues. In DNA, the CDR3 is TGTGCCAGCACACCCCCGGGACAGGGGGCTAGGGAGCAGTTCTTC. This sequence encodes CASTPPGQGAREQFF.

This clone has more than one count but fewer than ten. V gene TRBV23-1 combines with J gene TRBJ2-4; 8 positions match TRBD1. TRBV23-1 is designated an ORF whose function remains uncertain. The CDR3 spans 17 residues. V was pared by 0 bases and J by 5 bases, with 9 bases of the junction left unmatched. This CDR3 is CASSQSSIGQGQNIQYF. CDR3 nucleotides: TGCGCCAGCAGTCAATCCAGTATTGGACAGGGCCAAAACATTCAGTACTTC.

This clone turned up a few times. V is TRBV7-2 and J is TRBJ2-7; 8 bases align to TRBD1. The CDR3 totals 14 residues. V gave up 1 base and J gave up 11 bases; unmatched junction bases: 10. Looked up from germline, CDR1 is SGHTA and CDR2 is FQGNSA. The CDR3, as DNA: TGTGCCAGCAGCTTAGGAGACAGGGGCAGGGGCAAGTACTTC. Translated: CASSLGDRGRGKYF.

The rearrangement links TRBV2 to TRBJ2-1, with 8 nucleotides matching TRBD1. The germline V gene encodes CDR1 SNHLY and CDR2 FYNNEI. The CDR3 extends over 12 amino acids. V lost 7 bases, J lost 9 bases, and 5 bases stayed unmatched. The CDR3 DNA is TGTGCCAGCACTCCAGGGGGCACTGAGCAGTTCTTC. This translates into CASTPGGTEQFF.

The chain carries TRBV10-3 and TRBJ1-2; TRBD1 matches at 7 bases. Germline V lookup: CDR1 ENHRY, CDR2 SYGVKD. The CDR3 loop spans 14 amino acids. Germline trimming cut 4 bases from V and 5 bases from J; bases unmatched to any gene: 7. DNA of the CDR3: TGTGCCATCAGTGTTGGGACAGCGGTTTATGGCTACACCTTC. It encodes CAISVGTAVYGYTF.

This clone was detected only once. The V and J genes are TRBV7-6 and TRBJ2-5; 10 bases line up with TRBD2. The CDR3 loop spans 16 amino acids. With V trimmed by 4 bases and J by 1 base, 6 bases remained unmatched. Germline CDR1 is SGHVS and CDR2 is FNYEAQ. CDR3 DNA: TGTGCCAGCAGCTCACCTAGCGGGGGCACCCAAGAGACCCAGTACTTC. Its protein product is CASSSPSGGTQETQYF.

The V and J genes are TRBV7-2 and TRBJ1-3, with unresolved D. CDR1 SGHTA and CDR2 FQGNSA come from the germline V gene. The V end was cut by 5 bases, the J end by 0 bases, with 14 bases between. The CDR3 contains 16 residues. In nucleotides, the CDR3 is TGTGCCAGCAGCGCCCAACTACCTCACTCTGGAAACACCATATATTTT. Translated, it gives CASSAQLPHSGNTIYF.

The V call is TRBV5-5, the J call TRBJ1-1; D is undetermined. The germline V gene has CDR1 SGHKS and CDR2 YYEKEE (reference sequence). V lost 4 bases and J 0 bases, leaving 19 bases between the germline ends. The CDR3 spans 17 residues. CDR3 in amino acids: CASSRGVWEGMNTEAFF. The CDR3 coding sequence is TGTGCCAGCAGCAGAGGCGTGTGGGAGGGAATGAACACTGAAGCTTTCTTT.

The rearrangement joins TRBV6-4 to TRBJ1-6; D call uncertain. Trimming pared 10 bases from V and 13 bases from J, leaving 11 bases between. The CDR3 is made up of 10 amino acids. Germline CDR1 MRHNA, CDR2 SNTAGT. CDR3 coding DNA: TGTGCCACCCCCTCTTCGCCCCTCCACTTT. Translating it yields CATPSSPLHF.

Turning to this clone: In the same sample, other DNA sequences code for this CDR3. The chain links TRBV11-1 to TRBJ1-1, with D hard to call. This CDR3 is built from 13 residues. Germline V gives CDR1 SGHAT, CDR2 FQDESV (reference sequence). V lost 5 bases, J lost 5 bases, and 12 bases lay in between. As DNA, the CDR3 is TGTGCCAGCAGCAGGGAGGGAGGGACTGAAGCTTTCTTT. This sequence encodes CASSREGGTEAFF.

The chain joins TRBV29-1 to TRBJ1-2; D is unresolved. Germline V gene sequence: CDR1 SQVTM, CDR2 ANQGSEA. Trimming took 4 bases from V and 0 from J, leaving 6 bases between them. CDR3 length: 12 residues. This chain's CDR3 is CSVGPANYGYTF. The DNA of the CDR3 is TGCAGCGTTGGCCCGGCTAACTATGGCTACACCTTC. Variable domain in full (rest from reference TRBV29-1 and TRBJ1-2): SAVISQKPSRDICQRGTSLTIQCQVDSQVTMMFWYRQQPGQSLTLIATANQGSEATYESGFVIDKFPISRPNLTFSTLTVSNMSPEDSSIYLCSVGPANYGYTFGSGTRLTVV.

V and J are TRBV6-2 or TRBV6-3 and TRBJ2-1, with D possibly TRBD1 on 5 matching bases. The CDR3 is 14 amino acids. Germline V gene lookup returns CDR1 MNHEY and CDR2 SVGEGT. Trimming took off 5 bases at V and 6 bases at J, with 14 bases between the two ends. The CDR3 DNA reads TGTGCCAGCAGTCAGGGTATTCTAACCAATGAGCAGTTCTTC. Its protein is CASSQGILTNEQFF.

The rearrangement joins TRBV21-1 to TRBJ2-5; whether TRBD2, the table's D call, matches the DNA was not checked. TRBV21-1 is a pseudogene locus. This CDR3 region has 18 residues. The CDR3 reads CASRRGLAEAVPIETQYF. The CDR3 DNA sequence: TGTGCCAGCAGAAGGGGACTAGCGGAAGCCGTACCAATAGAGACCCAGTACTTC.

V is TRBV10-3 and J is TRBJ2-7; TRBD1 matches at 9 bases. CDR1 is ENHRY, CDR2 SYGVKD, per germline. The junction had 8 bases not matched to a gene; V was cut back by 4 bases and J by 7 bases. This CDR3 is built from 14 residues. In nucleotides, the CDR3 is TGTGCCATCAGTGGGGGGGGACAGGGCATTGAGCAGTACTTC. Encoded protein: CAISGGGQGIEQYF.

The chain recombines TRBV9 with TRBJ2-7, with D perhaps TRBD2 (5 bases). Germline CDR1 SGDLS, CDR2 YYNGEE. This CDR3 has 13 amino acids. Trimming stripped 0 bases from V and 2 bases from J, with 6 bases between. In DNA form, the CDR3 reads TGTGCCAGCAGCGTAGACGGGACCTACGAGCAGTACTTC. It is translated as CASSVDGTYEQYF.

The rearrangement links TRBV6-1 to TRBJ1-3; TRBD1 matches at 9 bases. Germline CDR1 MNHNS, CDR2 SASEGT. V was pared by 1 base and J by 2 bases, with 0 bases of the junction left unmatched. CDR3 size: 15 residues. CDR3 bases: TGTGCCAGCAGTGAAGACAGGGGGCCTGGAAACACCATATATTTT. It translates to CASSEDRGPGNTIYF.

Concerning this clone itself: At one end the junction does not follow the germline gene, possibly because of a read error. The chain has TRBV6-5 and TRBJ1-6; D may be TRBD1 (5 bases). Germline V gene lookup returns CDR1 MNHEY and CDR2 SVGAGI. The CDR3 sequence is 15 residues long. The CDR3 DNA reads TGTGCCAGCACTTACGGGGGTCGGGGGAATTCACCCCTCCACTTT. Translation gives CASTYGGRGNSPLHF.

This chain uses TRBV11-2 with TRBJ2-7; possible D gene TRBD1, 5 bases. The V gene's germline CDR1 is SGHAT and CDR2 FQNNGV. There are 13 residues in the CDR3. Trimming stripped 5 bases from V and 6 bases from J, with 14 bases between. For the CDR3, the DNA is TGTGCCAGCAGCAAAACCGGACACCGCGAGCAGTACTTC. Residues: CASSKTGHREQYF.

The chain couples TRBV28 to TRBJ2-2, with D maybe TRBD2 (6 bases). The CDR3 is 13 amino acids. Germline assignment: CDR1 MDHEN and CDR2 SYDVKM. V lost 8 bases to trimming and J lost 1 base, with 8 bases between them. As DNA, the CDR3 is TGTGCCAGCGGAGGGATGAACACCGGGGAGCTGTTTTTT. It encodes CASGGMNTGELFF.